These 26 T cell receptor beta chains came from one sample sequenced in a study of vaccination and CD4 T cells after COVID-19. No antigen has been identified for these receptors. CD4+ T cells that had been cultured provided DNA sequenced with the Oncomine TCR Beta short-read assay. TCRdb itself ran the PCR reads through MiXCR, one entry per CDR3 protein. This sample yields nearly 15,000 distinct CDR3 sequences, of which 75% to 80% are seen a single time; around 9.6% belongs to the top ten. Treatment specified: roughly ten-day PBMC culture with coronavirus spike peptide pools or control peptides (ViraFEST assay). Sequences were derived from CD4+ T cells from blood, cultured in vitro, sampled after SARS-CoV-2 vaccination. These TCRs come from a human donor who received a COVID-19 vaccine.

The gene calls are TRBV5-4 and TRBJ2-3; 14 positions match TRBD2. Germline trimming cut 4 bases from V and 3 bases from J; bases unmatched to any gene: 13. The CDR3 length is 19 residues. Germline V gene data show CDR1 as SGHNT and CDR2 as YYREEE (reference sequence). Here the CDR3 DNA reads TGTGCCAGCAGCCCGACTAGCGGGGGGGAGATGTCGGCAACAGATACGCAGTATTTT. Protein sequence: CASSPTSGGEMSATDTQYF.

This chain links TRBV12-3 or TRBV12-4 with TRBJ2-2; 12 positions match TRBD1. The CDR3 extends over 17 amino acids. The junction had 9 bases not matched to a gene; V was cut back by 5 bases and J by 5 bases. The CDR3 loop reads CASSPGQGARKTGELFF. The CDR3 region has the DNA TGTGCCAGCAGTCCGGGACAGGGGGCGCGGAAAACCGGGGAGCTGTTTTTT.

This chain connects TRBV10-3 to TRBJ1-5, with 7 bases that match TRBD1. Per the germline V gene, CDR1 is ENHRY and CDR2 is SYGVKD. V dropped 9 bases and J dropped 8; count of bases not matched to a gene: 7. CDR3 size: 12 residues. The CDR3 spells CAIGTDGEPQHF. For the CDR3, the DNA is TGTGCCATTGGGACAGACGGCGAGCCCCAGCATTTT.

The chain is built from TRBV15 and TRBJ2-1; 8 bases line up with TRBD1. Looked up from germline, CDR1 is LNHNV and CDR2 is YYDKDF (reference sequence). The CDR3 contains 14 residues. V shed 1 base, J shed 7 bases, and the junction held 3 bases outside the gene matches. CDR3 sequence reads: CATSRGTGRNEQFF. The CDR3 nucleotides are TGTGCCACCAGCAGAGGGACAGGGCGAAATGAGCAGTTCTTC.

The rearrangement links TRBV3-1 to TRBJ2-3; 7 nucleotides match TRBD1. The CDR3 contains 14 residues. CDR1 LGHDT and CDR2 YNNKEL come from the germline V gene (reference sequence). The junction had 8 bases not matched to a gene; V was cut back by 6 bases and J by 5 bases. CDR3 in amino acids: CASSISDREDTQYF. CDR3 nucleotides: TGTGCCAGCAGTATTTCCGACAGGGAAGATACGCAGTATTTT.

This clonotype was detected a few times. The chain is built from TRBV20-1 and TRBJ2-5, with D uncertain. The V and J ends lost 0 bases and 4 bases respectively, with 9 bases between them. Germline assignment: CDR1 DFQATT and CDR2 SNEGSKA (reference sequence). There are 13 residues in the CDR3. This CDR3 reads CSARDANRETQYF. The CDR3, as DNA: TGCAGTGCTAGAGATGCCAATCGAGAGACCCAGTACTTC.

The chain combines TRBV19 with TRBJ1-6; D gene ambiguous. V dropped 7 bases and J dropped 4 bases, with 8 bases sitting between them. The CDR3 has 13 amino acids. Germline CDR1 and CDR2: LNHDA and SQIVND (reference sequence). As DNA, the CDR3 is TGTGCCAGTAAAACGGCATATAATTCACCCCTCCACTTT. This sequence encodes CASKTAYNSPLHF.

The gene calls are TRBV6-1 and TRBJ2-5; D uncertain. V shed 5 bases and J shed 0 bases, with 7 bases lying between them. The CDR3 is 13 amino acids. Per germline, CDR1 MNHNS and CDR2 SASEGT. The CDR3 spells CASSPINQETQYF. CDR3 in DNA: TGTGCCAGCAGTCCCATTAACCAAGAGACCCAGTACTTC.

The genes are TRBV4-2 and TRBJ2-3, with TRBD2 matching over 8 bases. Unmatched junction bases numbered 4, after V lost 4 bases and J lost 4 bases. The CDR3 length is 14 residues. Per germline, CDR1 LGHNA and CDR2 YNFKEQ. DNA of the CDR3: TGTGCCAGCAGCCCGACTAGCGAGGCAGATACGCAGTATTTT. It translates to CASSPTSEADTQYF.

The CDR3 DNA reads as TGTGCCAGCAGCTCCCGGACAGGGTCCCACGAGCAGTACTTC. Translating gives CASSSRTGSHEQYF. The V gene is TRBV9, the J gene TRBJ2-7; 8 bases match TRBD1. CDR3 length: 14 amino acids. V dropped 4 bases and J dropped 5; count of bases not matched to a gene: 8. Germline lookup yields CDR1 SGDLS and CDR2 YYNGEE. The entire variable domain, with the rest obtained from reference TRBV9 and TRBJ2-7, is as follows: DSGVTQTPKHLITATGQRVTLRCSPRSGDLSVYWYQQSLDQGLQFLIQYYNGEERAKGNILERFSAQQFPDLHSELNLSSLELGDSALYFCASSSRTGSHEQYFGPGTRLTVT.

The V and J genes are TRBV30 and TRBJ1-1; 7 positions agree with TRBD1. Germline lookup yields CDR1 GTSNPN and CDR2 SVGIG (reference sequence). The J segment lost 11 bases and the V segment lost 1 base, leaving 10 bases of the junction unmatched. The CDR3 runs 13 residues. The CDR3 nucleotides read TGTGCCTGGAGTGGAGGGACAGCTTCAGTGGCTTTCTTT. This translates into CAWSGGTASVAFF.

The rearrangement joins TRBV18 to TRBJ1-2; 8 bases are shared with TRBD1. CDR3 length: 18 amino acids. The junction had 16 bases not matched to a gene; V was cut back by 1 base and J by 6 bases. Germline values: CDR1 KGHSH, CDR2 LQKENI. CDR3 loop: CASSPLSQGAVSPNGYTF. The CDR3 nucleotides read TGTGCCAGCTCACCACTTTCGCAGGGGGCTGTGTCCCCAAATGGCTACACCTTC.

This clonotype has more than one count but fewer than ten. The chain has TRBV6-1 and TRBJ1-1, with D hard to call. CDR1 is MNHNS and CDR2 is SASEGT in the germline V gene. V shed 7 bases and J shed 0 bases, with 18 bases lying between them. The CDR3 runs 16 residues. In DNA, the CDR3 is TGTGCCAGCATCACACAGCGTAAAATCATGAACACTGAAGCTTTCTTT. It yields the protein CASITQRKIMNTEAFF.

V and J are TRBV6-1 and TRBJ2-1, with 8 bases fitting TRBD2. V lost 1 base to trimming and J lost 6 bases; unmatched junction nucleotides: 8. Germline V CDR1 and CDR2: MNHNS, SASEGT. The CDR3 totals 16 residues. The CDR3 loop reads CASSEGWGLGGNEQFF. The CDR3, as DNA: TGTGCCAGCAGTGAAGGATGGGGACTAGGGGGCAATGAGCAGTTCTTC.

V is TRBV7-8 and J is TRBJ2-4, with D possibly matching TRBD2 (5 bases). The germline V gene has CDR1 SGHVS and CDR2 FQNEAQ. The germline V and J ends were trimmed by 0 bases and 8 bases, with 11 bases remaining between them. The length of the CDR3 is 14 residues. The CDR3 DNA sequence: TGTGCCAGCAGCTTAGCCGAAAACGGGGACATTCAGTACTTC. This codes for CASSLAENGDIQYF.

The chain is built from TRBV6-2 or TRBV6-3 and TRBJ2-2, with 14 bases fitting TRBD2. Germline CDR1 MNHEY, CDR2 SVGEGT. Trimming removed 7 bases from V and 4 bases from J; junction bases left unmatched: 17. This CDR3 contains 20 residues. This CDR3 reads CASNYAGLAGGPKSTGELFF. CDR3 nucleotide sequence: TGTGCCAGCAACTACGCCGGACTAGCGGGGGGCCCCAAGAGCACCGGGGAGCTGTTTTTT.

The rearrangement uses TRBV5-4 and TRBJ2-3; the match to TRBD2 covers 11 bases. V trimming: 4 bases; J trimming: 4 bases; junction bases outside the gene matches: 8. Germline V CDR1 and CDR2: SGHNT, YYREEE (reference sequence). CDR3 size: 16 residues. CDR3 region: CASSLTLGLAADTQYF. The CDR3 DNA reads as TGTGCCAGCAGCCTTACTCTGGGACTAGCGGCAGATACGCAGTATTTT. Using reference TRBV5-4 and TRBJ2-3 for the parts outside the CDR3, the full variable domain is ETGVTQSPTHLIKTRGQQVTLRCSSQSGHNTVSWYQQALGQGPQFIFQYYREEENGRGNFPPRFSGLQFPNYSSELNVNALELDDSALYLCASSLTLGLAADTQYFGPGTRLTVL.

This clonotype is medium-sized in the sample. V and J are TRBV12-3 or TRBV12-4 and TRBJ1-6; 8 bases line up with TRBD1. CDR3 length: 18 amino acids. J gave up 0 bases and V 6 bases, and 10 bases lay outside the gene matches. This chain's CDR3 is CASSRTGIGSSYNSPLHF. The CDR3 DNA reads TGTGCCAGCAGCCGGACAGGGATTGGAAGCTCCTATAATTCACCCCTCCACTTT.

V usage is TRBV19 and J usage is TRBJ2-1; D may be TRBD1 (6 bases). Germline CDR1 reads LNHDA; CDR2 reads SQIVND (reference sequence). The V and J ends lost 6 bases and 7 bases respectively, with 13 bases between them. There are 13 residues in the CDR3. The chain's CDR3 is CASSSEQGNEQFF. In nucleotides, the CDR3 is TGTGCCAGTAGCTCCGAGCAGGGGAATGAGCAGTTCTTC.

This clonotype has more than one count but fewer than ten. The chain has TRBV24-1 and TRBJ2-5; D unclear. V was cut by 3 bases and J by 4 bases, with 11 bases left in between. The CDR3 has 14 amino acids. From germline, CDR1 is KGHDR and CDR2 SFDVKD. The CDR3 spells CATSDARVVETQYF. The CDR3 DNA follows: TGTGCCACCAGTGATGCTAGGGTAGTAGAGACCCAGTACTTC.

The chain combines TRBV24-1 with TRBJ1-2, with TRBD1 as a possible D gene (6 bases). The V end was cut by 6 bases, the J end by 4 bases, with 11 bases between. Germline V CDR1 and CDR2: KGHDR, SFDVKD. The CDR3 has 13 residues. The CDR3 loop reads CATSQGLTYGYTF. DNA of the CDR3: TGTGCCACCAGTCAGGGGCTGACCTATGGCTACACCTTC.

The table lists this clonotype with a few counts. The chain employs TRBV11-3 and TRBJ2-3, with D uncertain. CDR1 is SGHNT, CDR2 YENEEA, per germline. The CDR3 length is 12 residues. V lost 5 bases, J lost 0 bases, and 3 bases lay in between. CDR3 region: CASSPSTDTQYF. CDR3 nucleotide sequence: TGTGCCAGCAGCCCTAGCACAGATACGCAGTATTTT.

This clonotype appeared a few times. V usage is TRBV5-4 and J usage is TRBJ2-3, with D possibly being TRBD2 (7 bases). Between the trimmed V and J ends, which lost 0 bases and 4 bases, there was a span of 15 bases. Germline CDR1 and CDR2: SGHNT and YYREEE (reference sequence). The CDR3 has 16 residues. This CDR3 reads CASSLAGGGEADTQYF. CDR3 in DNA: TGTGCCAGCAGCTTGGCGGGGGGCGGCGAGGCAGATACGCAGTATTTT. Complete variable domain (other parts from reference TRBV5-4 and TRBJ2-3): ETGVTQSPTHLIKTRGQQVTLRCSSQSGHNTVSWYQQALGQGPQFIFQYYREEENGRGNFPPRFSGLQFPNYSSELNVNALELDDSALYLCASSLAGGGEADTQYFGPGTRLTVL.

The chain has TRBV12-5 and TRBJ1-2; 7 nucleotides agree with TRBD1. Germline V gives CDR1 LGHNT, CDR2 FRNRAP. After removal of 6 bases from V and 3 bases from J, the junction contained 7 bases not matched to a gene. This CDR3 region has 14 residues. CDR3 DNA: TGTGCTAGTGGCCTTTCCGGGACAGACTATGGCTACACCTTC. Translation gives CASGLSGTDYGYTF.

The genes are TRBV29-1 and TRBJ1-1; TRBD1 matches 7 bases. The germline V gene has CDR1 SQVTM and CDR2 ANQGSEA. Trimming removed 4 bases from V and 4 bases from J; junction bases left unmatched: 6. The CDR3 runs to 13 residues. In DNA form, the CDR3 reads TGCAGCGTTGTGACATACAGGGGCACTGAAGCTTTCTTT. This sequence encodes CSVVTYRGTEAFF.

There are a few counts of this clonotype. The chain employs TRBV7-8 and TRBJ1-5; 8 nucleotides agree with TRBD1. V was pared by 2 bases and J by 4 bases, with 7 bases of the junction left unmatched. The length of the CDR3 is 16 residues. Germline-derived CDR1 and CDR2 are SGHVS and FQNEAQ. The CDR3 bases are TGTGCCAGCAGCTTAACCACAGGGGGATTGAATCAGCCCCAGCATTTT. Encoded protein: CASSLTTGGLNQPQHF.